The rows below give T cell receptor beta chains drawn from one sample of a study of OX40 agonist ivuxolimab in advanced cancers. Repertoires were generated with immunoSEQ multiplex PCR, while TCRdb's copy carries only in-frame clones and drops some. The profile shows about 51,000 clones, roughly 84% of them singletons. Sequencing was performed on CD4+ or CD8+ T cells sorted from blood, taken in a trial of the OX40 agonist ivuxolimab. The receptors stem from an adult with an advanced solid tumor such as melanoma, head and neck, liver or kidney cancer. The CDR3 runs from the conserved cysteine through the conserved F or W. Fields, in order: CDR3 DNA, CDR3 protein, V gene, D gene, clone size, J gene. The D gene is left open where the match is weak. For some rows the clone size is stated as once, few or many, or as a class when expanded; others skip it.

cdr3_nt: TGTGCCAGCAGTTTAACAAGCTCCTACAATGAGCAGTTCTTC
cdr3_aa: CASSLTSSYNEQFF
v_call: TRBV28
d_call: .
clone_size: once
j_call: TRBJ2-1

cdr3_nt: TGTGCCAGCAGCTTAGCTCCGCGGGACAGGGAGAACACAGATACGCAGTATTTT
cdr3_aa: CASSLAPRDRENTDTQYF
v_call: TRBV7-8
d_call: TRBD1
clone_size: .
j_call: TRBJ2-3

cdr3_nt: TGTGCCAGCAGTGACTTTTACAATGAGCAGTTCTTC
cdr3_aa: CASSDFYNEQFF
v_call: TRBV5-8
d_call: .
clone_size: .
j_call: TRBJ2-1

cdr3_nt: TGTGCCAGCAGTGTGGACAGACTCACAGATACGCAGTATTTT
cdr3_aa: CASSVDRLTDTQYF
v_call: TRBV2
d_call: .
clone_size: once
j_call: TRBJ2-3

cdr3_nt: TGCGCCAGCAGCCAAGATTCAAAACAGGGAAACGAAAAACTGTTTTTT
cdr3_aa: CASSQDSKQGNEKLFF
v_call: TRBV4-1
d_call: .
clone_size: .
j_call: TRBJ1-4

cdr3_nt: TGTGCCAGCAGTGAGGGACGAGTCTACGAGCAGTACTTC
cdr3_aa: CASSEGRVYEQYF
v_call: TRBV6-1
d_call: .
clone_size: .
j_call: TRBJ2-7

cdr3_nt: TGTGCCAGCAGCTTAGCGGCTGGGGTTGCGGATGAGCAGTTCTTC
cdr3_aa: CASSLAAGVADEQFF
v_call: TRBV7-9
d_call: .
clone_size: .
j_call: TRBJ2-1

cdr3_nt: TGTGCCAGCAGCTTAGCCCATAGCGGCCCCACAGATACGCAGTATTTT
cdr3_aa: CASSLAHSGPTDTQYF
v_call: TRBV7-8
d_call: .
clone_size: .
j_call: TRBJ2-3

cdr3_nt: TGCGCCAGCAGGCTGAGCCAGGGGATCTACAATGAGCAGTTCTTC
cdr3_aa: CASRLSQGIYNEQFF
v_call: TRBV5-1
d_call: .
clone_size: .
j_call: TRBJ2-1

cdr3_nt: TGTGCCTGGAGTGTCGCCAGTTCTTATCAGCCCCAGCATTTT
cdr3_aa: CAWSVASSYQPQHF
v_call: TRBV30
d_call: .
clone_size: .
j_call: TRBJ1-5

cdr3_nt: TGTGCCAGCAGTTTACGTCTAGCGGGCCCCGGGGGGCAGTACTTC
cdr3_aa: CASSLRLAGPGGQYF
v_call: TRBV28
d_call: TRBD2
clone_size: .
j_call: TRBJ2-7

cdr3_nt: TGTGCCAGCAGCTTCGGGACTAGCGGACAGGGCTGGAGCACAGATACGCAGTATTTT
cdr3_aa: CASSFGTSGQGWSTDTQYF
v_call: TRBV11-2
d_call: TRBD2
clone_size: .
j_call: TRBJ2-3

cdr3_nt: TGTGCCAGCAGCCAAGATCCAAGCCCTACGCAGTATTTT
cdr3_aa: CASSQDPSPTQYF
v_call: TRBV14
d_call: .
clone_size: .
j_call: TRBJ2-3

cdr3_nt: TGTGCCAGCAGCCTCGTCCCGGGACTAGCGGGGGGCCGGGGGGTCTACGAGCAGTACTTC
cdr3_aa: CASSLVPGLAGGRGVYEQYF
v_call: TRBV4-2
d_call: TRBD2
clone_size: .
j_call: TRBJ2-7

cdr3_nt: TGTGCCAGCAGCGCCGGGGTAAGCAATCAGCCCCAGCATTTT
cdr3_aa: CASSAGVSNQPQHF
v_call: TRBV9
d_call: .
clone_size: .
j_call: TRBJ1-5